This TCR beta chain was observed in a study of cytomegalovirus exposure and HLA in healthy donors. Study observations and caveats: The authors later found HLA-associated TCR beta chains more clonally expanded than equally common others.

Primers included in the PCR were 60 Vbeta and 13 Jbeta primers. Some clones are missing from TCRdb's copy, which holds only in-frame ones; the method was immunoSEQ multiplex PCR. Of 150,000 to 180,000 clones detected, about 80% appear once; the ten largest clones hold roughly 13%. Germline V gene lookup returns CDR1 SQVTM and CDR2 ANQGSEA. Trimming removed 4 bases at V and 2 bases at J, with 9 bases between. CDR3 length equals 14 residues. Regarding this clone: The target antigen is unknown.

The rearrangement uses TRBV29-1 and TRBJ2-6; D possibly corresponds to TRBD1 (6 bases). This receptor was taken from a man between 25 and 39 years old in good health and CMV-seropositive. Sample: PBMCs. The CDR3, as DNA: TGCAGCGTTGCTACAGGGACTGGGGCCAACGTCCTGACTTTC. It encodes CSVATGTGANVLTF.